This T cell receptor beta chain was recorded in a study of T cell repertoires in cytomegalovirus infection. In regard to this clonotype: Its antigen remains unknown.

Germline-derived CDR1 and CDR2 are SNHLY and FYNNEI. V lost 10 bases to trimming and J lost 1 base, with 17 bases between them. The CDR3 consists of 15 residues. MiXCR, applied by TCRdb to the reads, yields one record per CDR3 protein. The sample records under 850,000 distinct CDR3 sequences, approximately 33% being singletons. The specimen was cultured PBMCs, collected from culture after CMV antigen stimulation. The V and J genes are TRBV2 and TRBJ1-3; D perhaps matches TRBD1 (6 bases). This receptor was identified in a human donor in good health (CMV status not recorded). Some clones in this sample may be carry-over from other donors' samples. The chain's CDR3 is CATSPGDFSGNTIYF. The CDR3 DNA is TGTGCCACTTCTCCAGGGGACTTTTCTGGAAACACCATATATTTT.